The 16 T cell receptor beta chains below all came from one sample that was sequenced in a study of T-cell reconstitution after alpha-beta-depleted transplantation in children. The TCRbeta library incorporated unique molecular identifiers. TCRdb used MiXCR to reprocess the PCR reads, holding one entry per CDR3 protein. The table shows over 150,000 distinct CDR3 sequences, with approximately 6% occurring only once. This specimen was PBMCs, taken before TCRalphabeta/CD19-depleted stem cell transplant. The receptors derive from a girl younger than two with combined immunodeficiency, due to receive a stem cell transplant.

The chain combines TRBV5-4 with TRBJ2-1, with 8 nucleotides matching TRBD2. Germline V gives CDR1 SGHNT, CDR2 YYREEE (reference sequence). Trimming at V came to 1 base and at J to 5 bases, leaving 5 bases not matched to a gene. This CDR3 has 15 residues. Here the CDR3 reads CASSLRLAGHNEQFF. CDR3 DNA sequence: TGTGCCAGCAGCTTGCGGCTAGCGGGCCACAATGAGCAGTTCTTC.

V is TRBV20-1 and J is TRBJ2-4, with 12 nucleotides matching TRBD1. This CDR3 comprises 19 residues. The germline gives CDR1 DFQATT, CDR2 SNEGSKA (reference sequence). V lost 4 bases, J lost 0 bases, and 13 bases stayed unmatched. In nucleotides, the CDR3 is TGCAGTGCTACCAATCCAGGGACAGGGGGCCTTCAAGCCAAAAACATTCAGTACTTC. It yields the protein CSATNPGTGGLQAKNIQYF.

This clonotype has just one count. A much larger clone lies one base from this, so it may be a read error. As DNA, the CDR3 is TGCGGCGTTCTAACTCTCCGGGACGCCACCGAAGAGACCCAGTACTTC. Its protein is CGVLTLRDATEETQYF. The chain links TRBV29-1 to TRBJ2-5; D may match TRBD1 or TRBD2 (5 bases each). There are 16 residues in the CDR3. The germline CDR1 and CDR2 sequences are SQVTM and ANQGSEA. Supplemented by reference TRBV29-1 and TRBJ2-5, the full variable domain reads SAVISQKPSRDICQRGTSLTIQCQVDSQVTMMFWYRQQPGQSLTLIATANQGSEATYESGFVIDKFPISRPNLTFSTLTVSNMSPEDSSIYLCGVLTLRDATEETQYFGPGTRLLVL.

Comment on this clonotype: This may be a read error, as it is one base from a much larger clone. It is unclear where the CDR3 begins or ends on the DNA, so no DNA is shown, and the CDR3 is as TCRdb lists it. This chain uses TRBV27 with TRBJ1-2; the DNA was not used to check the table's D call, TRBD1. From its first to its last residue, the CDR3 has 14 amino acids. Germline lookup yields CDR1 MNHEY and CDR2 SMNVEV (reference sequence). CDR3 protein: CASSFGGGANGNTF.

This clonotype appeared many times. The V gene is TRBV7-8, the J gene TRBJ1-1, with D maybe TRBD1 (5 bases). CDR3 length equals 12 residues. Per germline, CDR1 SGHVS and CDR2 FQNEAQ. The V end was cut by 4 bases, the J end by 8 bases, with 11 bases between. The CDR3 DNA is TGTGCCAGCAGCTCGGGACGGGTGGAAGCTTTCTTT. It encodes CASSSGRVEAFF.

This clonotype has at least ten counts. The chain has TRBV7-3 and TRBJ1-1; D unclear. The CDR3 is 17 amino acids. V was shortened by 4 bases and J by 0 bases, with 18 bases between the two germline ends. The germline V gene has CDR1 SGHTA and CDR2 FQGTGA. This chain's CDR3 is CASSSNTLALMNTEAFF. In DNA, the CDR3 is TGTGCCAGCAGCTCCAACACCCTAGCCCTTATGAACACTGAAGCTTTCTTT. The entire variable domain, with the rest obtained from reference TRBV7-3 and TRBJ1-1, is as follows: GAGVSQTPSNKVTEKGKYVELRCDPISGHTALYWYRQSLGQGPEFLIYFQGTGAADDSGLPNDRFFAVRPEGSVSTLKIQRTERGDSAVYLCASSSNTLALMNTEAFFGQGTRLTVV.

Ten or more counts support this clonotype. The chain recombines TRBV28 with TRBJ2-2; 7 nucleotides match TRBD2. V was pared by 6 bases and J by 7 bases, with 8 bases of the junction left unmatched. Per the germline V gene, CDR1 is MDHEN and CDR2 is SYDVKM. This CDR3 has 14 amino acids. The CDR3: CASRGGSSFGELFF. The CDR3 region has the DNA TGTGCCAGCAGGGGAGGGTCCTCATTCGGGGAGCTGTTTTTT. Based on the CDR3 plus reference TRBV28 and TRBJ2-2, the full variable domain is DVKVTQSSRYLVKRTGEKVFLECVQDMDHENMFWYRQDPGLGLRLIYFSYDVKMKEKGDIPEGYSVSREKKERFSLILESASTNQTSMYLCASRGGSSFGELFFGEGSRLTVL.

J is TRBJ2-1 and V is TRBV7-9, with no clear D. Germline V lookup: CDR1 SEHNR, CDR2 FQNEAQ (reference sequence). Trimming took 5 bases from V and 8 from J, leaving 10 bases between them. The CDR3 sequence is 12 residues long. In DNA, the CDR3 is TGTGCCAGCAGCCGCGGCCGGGATGAGCAGTTCTTC. This encodes CASSRGRDEQFF.

The table lists this clonotype with many counts. The V call is TRBV7-9, the J call TRBJ1-2; D is unresolved. Trimming took 3 bases from V and 4 from J, leaving 9 bases between them. This CDR3 has 13 residues. Germline V gives CDR1 SEHNR, CDR2 FQNEAQ (reference sequence). CDR3 residues: CASSLQRTYGYTF. The DNA for the CDR3 is TGTGCCAGCAGCTTGCAGAGGACCTATGGCTACACCTTC.

Only a few counts were recorded for this clonotype. This CDR3 is CATSGRSGTGGADTQYF. In nucleotides, the CDR3 is TGTGCCACCAGCGGACGCTCCGGGACAGGAGGTGCGGATACGCAGTATTTT. This chain links TRBV15 with TRBJ2-3, with 8 bases lining up with TRBD1. The CDR3 contains 17 residues. Trimming at V came to 5 bases and at J to 6 bases, leaving 16 bases not matched to a gene. Germline V gene lookup returns CDR1 LNHNV and CDR2 YYDKDF (reference sequence).

In its sample, this clonotype was seen a few times. The chain employs TRBV27 and TRBJ2-1, with D possibly TRBD2 on 6 matching bases. The CDR3 spans 14 residues. Trimming removed 2 bases at V and 3 bases at J, with 8 bases between. Germline assignment: CDR1 MNHEY and CDR2 SMNVEV (reference sequence). The CDR3 region is CASSLRLDYNEQFF. CDR3 in DNA: TGTGCCAGCAGTTTACGACTAGACTACAATGAGCAGTTCTTC.

This clonotype was seen at least ten times. The chain has TRBV7-2 and TRBJ2-7; 8 bases match TRBD2. CDR3 size: 15 residues. Germline CDR1 is SGHTA and CDR2 is FQGNSA. V trimming: 2 bases; J trimming: 3 bases; junction bases outside the gene matches: 6. CDR3 nucleotides: TGTGCCAGCAGCTTATATGTAGCGGGACTCTACGAGCAGTACTTC. It yields the protein CASSLYVAGLYEQYF.

A note on this clonotype: Being one base from a much bigger clone, this may be a read error. The chain is built from TRBV12-5 and TRBJ1-1; weak D call: TRBD1 (5 bases). CDR1 and CDR2 (germline): LGHNT, FRNRAP. Between the trimmed V and J ends, which lost 6 bases and 10 bases, there was a span of 18 bases. This CDR3 comprises 13 residues. The CDR3 loop is CASGPTGFGVAFF. The DNA of the CDR3 is TGTGCTAGTGGACCTACAGGTTTCGGTGTAGCTTTCTTT.

Many counts were recorded for this clonotype. V and J are TRBV4-2 and TRBJ2-3; D unresolved. Trimming pared 0 bases from V and 4 bases from J, leaving 11 bases between. Germline V lookup: CDR1 LGHNA, CDR2 YNFKEQ. This CDR3 comprises 15 residues. CDR3 in amino acids: CASSQERTPPDTQYF. In nucleotides, the CDR3 is TGTGCCAGCAGCCAAGAACGTACGCCCCCAGATACGCAGTATTTT.

This clonotype was detected many times. V and J are TRBV12-3 or TRBV12-4 and TRBJ2-1; D possibly corresponds to TRBD1 (5 bases). The CDR3 covers 11 residues. V gave up 8 bases and J gave up 12 bases, with 14 bases separating them. In nucleotides, the CDR3 is TGTGCCAGCGGACAACGAATCGGGCAGTTCTTC. Translation gives CASGQRIGQFF.

The genes are TRBV11-3 and TRBJ1-1; weak D call: TRBD1 (5 bases). Trimming cost V 1 base and J 0 bases, with 9 bases left between them. The CDR3 length is 15 residues. From germline, CDR1 is SGHNT and CDR2 YENEEA. CDR3 DNA sequence: TGTGCCAGCAGCTTAGGGGGCTTCATGAACACTGAAGCTTTCTTT. Translation: CASSLGGFMNTEAFF.